This T cell receptor (beta chain) came from a study of monozygotic twins with inflammatory bowel disease. Study findings and constraints: Variability in patient repertoires may have come partly from differing immunosuppressive treatments.

A note on this clonotype: Its antigen is still unknown.

Blood samples, whole and unsorted for T cells, yielded the isolated total RNA. Using the 5' RACE reads, TCRdb records one entry per CDR3 protein without DNA. This sample's table reports 200,000 to 250,000 distinct CDR3 sequences. The CDR3 totals 13 residues. Sequencing input: blood. This TCR was recovered from a human donor with ulcerative colitis or Crohn's disease, or a healthy co-twin of an affected twin (not recorded which). This chain joins TRBV12-3 or TRBV12-4 and TRBJ2-7; TCRdb's D call, TRBD1, is unchecked because there is no DNA. The CDR3: CASKVRGVHEQYF.